The sequence of this TCR beta chain was determined in a study of CD8+ T cells in alopecia areata. Across the study: Tofacitinib ran 6 to 18 months, followed by 6 months off drug.

This clone was counted between two and nine times. CDR1 is SGHTA, CDR2 FQGNSA, per germline. The CDR3 is made up of 17 amino acids. With V trimmed by 4 bases and J by 6 bases, 10 bases remained unmatched. As for treatment: oral pan-JAK inhibitor, 5-10 mg twice daily. It was cDNA, reverse transcribed from extracted RNA, that served as the sequencing template. The protocol was immunoSEQ multiplex PCR, while the TCRdb copy is restricted to in-frame clones and leaves out a portion. The sample records about 190,000 clones, approximately 60% being singletons. This specimen consisted of CD4+ T cells sorted from blood, obtained at week 4, from a patient treated with tofacitinib. The chain has TRBV7-2 and TRBJ2-7; 15 positions agree with TRBD2. This TCR was sampled from a human donor with alopecia areata. The CDR3 coding sequence is TGTGCCAGCAGCTCCCCCGGACTAGCGGGAGGGCTTTCCGAGCAGTACTTC. Protein product: CASSSPGLAGGLSEQYF.